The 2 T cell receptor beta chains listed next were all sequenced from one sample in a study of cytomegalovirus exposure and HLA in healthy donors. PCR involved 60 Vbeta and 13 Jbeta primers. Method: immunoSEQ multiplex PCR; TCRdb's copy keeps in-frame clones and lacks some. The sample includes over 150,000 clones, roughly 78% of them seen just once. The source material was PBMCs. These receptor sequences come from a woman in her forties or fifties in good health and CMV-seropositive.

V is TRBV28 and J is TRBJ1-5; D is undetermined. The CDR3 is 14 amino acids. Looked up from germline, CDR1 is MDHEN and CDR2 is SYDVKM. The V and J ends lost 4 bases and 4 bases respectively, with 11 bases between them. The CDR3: CASSYAGENQPQHF. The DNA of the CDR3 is TGTGCCAGCAGTTACGCCGGGGAGAATCAGCCCCAGCATTTT.

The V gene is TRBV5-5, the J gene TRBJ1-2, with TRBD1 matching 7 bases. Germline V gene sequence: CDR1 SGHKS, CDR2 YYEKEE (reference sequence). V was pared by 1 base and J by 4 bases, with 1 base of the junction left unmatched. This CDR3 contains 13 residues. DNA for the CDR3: TGTGCCAGCAGCTTGACAGGGGTCTATGGCTACACCTTC. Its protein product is CASSLTGVYGYTF.